This is a list of T cell receptor beta chains from one sample in a study of OX40 agonist ivuxolimab in advanced cancers. The protocol was immunoSEQ multiplex PCR, while the TCRdb copy is restricted to in-frame clones and leaves out a portion. Among 26,000 or so clones listed, about 74% were seen once. The sequencing here drew on CD4+ or CD8+ T cells sorted from blood, taken in a trial of the OX40 agonist ivuxolimab. The receptors shown here come from an adult with an advanced solid tumor such as melanoma, head and neck, liver or kidney cancer. CDR3s include the opening cysteine and the closing phenylalanine or tryptophan. The D gene is left open where the match is weak. Size tells how often a clone was seen (once, few, many) or the class of an expanded clone, and some rows leave it out.

cdr3_nt,cdr3_aa,clone_size,v_call,j_call,d_call
TGTGCCAGCAGCCAGGTCCTCCTGGGGGGCAATGAGCAGTTCTTC,CASSQVLLGGNEQFF,-,TRBV4-2,TRBJ2-1,-
TGTGCCAGCAGTGAAAGGGGTCGCACAGATATGCAGTATTTT,CASSERGRTDMQYF,-,TRBV25-1,TRBJ2-3,-
TGTGCCAGCAGCCGGGGGGGAAACTCCTACGAGCAGTACTTC,CASSRGGNSYEQYF,-,TRBV5-6,TRBJ2-7,TRBD2
TGTGCCAGCAGCTTGAGTGGTGGCAATCAGCCCCAGCATTTT,CASSLSGGNQPQHF,few,TRBV5-4,TRBJ1-5,-
TGCGCCAGCAGTGAGTCCGCTAGCACAGATACGCAGTATTTT,CASSESASTDTQYF,-,TRBV10-1,TRBJ2-3,-
TGCGCCAGCACCAAGACAAATGGCAATGAGCAGTTCTTC,CASTKTNGNEQFF,-,TRBV5-1,TRBJ2-1,-
TGCGCCAGCAGCCAAGAAAAACTAGCGGGGGACCCCGCCAAAAACATTCAGTACTTC,CASSQEKLAGDPAKNIQYF,-,TRBV4-1,TRBJ2-4,TRBD2
TGTGCCAGCAGCTTAGGGGGGCAGCCAAATGAAAAACTGTTTTTT,CASSLGGQPNEKLFF,-,TRBV11-2,TRBJ1-4,-
TGTGCCAGCTCATCCGGGACAGGGAGGGGAAGCAATCAGCCCCAGCATTTT,CASSSGTGRGSNQPQHF,once,TRBV18,TRBJ1-5,TRBD1
TGTGCCAGCAACCTAGACGTGGAAGAGACCCAGTACTTC,CASNLDVEETQYF,-,TRBV7-9,TRBJ2-5,-
TGCGCCAGCAGCTTGGGTGAGGATGTGGCTGAAGCTTTCTTT,CASSLGEDVAEAFF,-,TRBV5-1,TRBJ1-1,-
TGTGCCAGCAGCCAGTGGAGCCGGGCGGGTATCACCACAGATACGCAGTATTTT,CASSQWSRAGITTDTQYF,-,TRBV11-1,TRBJ2-3,-
TGTGCCAGTCAGCGGTCTGGTGGCGAGCAGTACTTC,CASQRSGGEQYF,-,TRBV11-2,TRBJ2-7,-
TGTGCCAGCAGCTTACCTCCCCGACAGGCGAAATCCTACGAGCAGTACTTC,CASSLPPRQAKSYEQYF,-,TRBV7-9,TRBJ2-7,-
TGTGCCAGCAGCCAAGAAGCAGACCGGGGCAGGGTATACCAGAACACTGAAGCTTTCTTT,CASSQEADRGRVYQNTEAFF,-,TRBV14,TRBJ1-1,-
TGTGCCAGCAGCTTCGGGGGGCAGGAGACCCAGTACTTC,CASSFGGQETQYF,-,TRBV7-9,TRBJ2-5,-
TGTGCCAGCAGTTACATCGATACGCAGTATTTT,CASSYIDTQYF,-,TRBV6-1,TRBJ2-3,-
TGCGCCAGCAGCCAAGGGGACAGGGATGAAAACATTCAGTACTTC,CASSQGDRDENIQYF,few,TRBV4-1,TRBJ2-4,TRBD1
TGTGCCATCAGTGGGGACAGGGCGGCTGGCTACACCTTC,CAISGDRAAGYTF,-,TRBV10-3,TRBJ1-2,TRBD1
TGTGCCAGCAGTGCAATTAGGACTGAAGCTTTCTTT,CASSAIRTEAFF,-,TRBV6-6,TRBJ1-1,-
TGTGCCATCAGTTTCGGAGCGGGGGCCTACGAGCAGTACTTC,CAISFGAGAYEQYF,-,TRBV10-3,TRBJ2-7,TRBD2
TGTGCCAGCAGTTACGAGGACAGGAACACTGAAGCTTTCTTT,CASSYEDRNTEAFF,-,TRBV6-5,TRBJ1-1,-
TGTGCCAGCAGCACCGACAGCGGGGAGCTGTTTTTT,CASSTDSGELFF,-,TRBV5-4,TRBJ2-2,-
TGTGCCAGCAGCCTGGACAGATACTACGAGCAGTACTTC,CASSLDRYYEQYF,few,TRBV11-2,TRBJ2-7,-